The present entry profiles one TCR beta chain with its context. The antigen remains unidentified. Patients had blood sampled at baseline and again on cycle 4 day 1 and cycle 7 day 1. The data were produced by immunoSEQ multiplex PCR, yet TCRdb's version contains in-frame clones alone and is incomplete. The sample shows 35,000 to 40,000 clones, around 80% of them seen only once. This specimen comes from a study of OX40 agonist ivuxolimab in advanced cancers. Study findings and constraints: In the 0.1 to 3.0 mg/kg range, CD4+ and CD8+ blood T cells had expanded clonally by week 6.

CDR3 length equals 14 residues. The V end lost 5 bases, the J end lost 0 bases, and 9 bases lay between the germline ends. Germline V gives CDR1 SGHDT, CDR2 YYEEEE. This sequence was found in an adult with an advanced solid tumor such as melanoma, head and neck, liver or kidney cancer. This specimen consisted of CD4+ or CD8+ T cells sorted from blood, obtained in a trial of the OX40 agonist ivuxolimab. The chain couples TRBV5-6 to TRBJ1-5, with TRBD1 as a possible D gene (5 bases). This CDR3 is CASSSRVSNQPQHF. CDR3 DNA: TGTGCCAGCAGTTCCAGGGTTAGCAATCAGCCCCAGCATTTT.